The 13 T cell receptor beta chains below were found in one sample sequenced in a study of blood T cell repertoires in COVID-19. Only in-frame clones appear in the TCRdb table, and some are missing; sequencing was by immunoSEQ multiplex PCR. The sample lists about 440,000 clones, around 91% occurring once. Sequencing was carried out using PBMCs or T cells enriched from blood (not recorded which). These TCRs come from a man between 18 and 29 years old who had recovered from COVID-19.

The chain has TRBV5-5 and TRBJ2-2; D ambiguous. The length of the CDR3 is 16 residues. CDR1 and CDR2 (germline): SGHKS, YYEKEE (reference sequence). Trimming cost V 2 bases and J 2 bases, with 13 bases left between them. As DNA, the CDR3 is TGTGCCAGCAGCTTCTTCTTCTACAGAAACACCGGGGAGCTGTTTTTT. Protein product: CASSFFFYRNTGELFF.

The rearrangement links TRBV10-1 to TRBJ1-2; 7 bases match TRBD1. Germline lookup yields CDR1 WNHNN and CDR2 SYGVQD (reference sequence). The V segment lost 6 bases and the J segment 4 bases; nucleotides outside the gene matches: 5. This CDR3 is built from 13 residues. For the CDR3, the DNA is TGCGCCAGCAGCCAACAGGGGTCCTATGGCTACACCTTC. It codes for CASSQQGSYGYTF.

In DNA form, the CDR3 reads TGTGCCAGCAGTTCCAGGCGTCAGCCCCAGCATTTT. Its translation is CASSSRRQPQHF. The chain carries TRBV28 and TRBJ1-5; D ambiguous. Trimming removed 4 bases at V and 6 bases at J, with 7 bases between. Germline lookup yields CDR1 MDHEN and CDR2 SYDVKM. There are 12 residues in the CDR3.

The chain is built from TRBV27 and TRBJ2-7, with D tentatively TRBD1 (6 bases). V was pared by 6 bases and J by 0 bases, with 9 bases between. This CDR3 region has 13 residues. CDR1 is MNHEY and CDR2 is SMNVEV in the germline V gene (reference sequence). The CDR3 nucleotides are TGTGCCAGCAGGGGGGCCAACTCCTACGAGCAGTACTTC. It is translated as CASRGANSYEQYF.

The chain uses TRBV2 and TRBJ2-7, with a weak D call TRBD2 (6 bases). V gave up 1 base and J gave up 4 bases, with 17 bases separating them. In germline, CDR1 is SNHLY, CDR2 FYNNEI. The CDR3 is 16 residues long. CDR3 amino acids: CASSEGNRGSEYEQYF. CDR3 sequence (DNA): TGTGCCAGCAGTGAAGGTAACCGGGGGAGCGAATACGAGCAGTACTTC. Drawing the rest from reference TRBV2 and TRBJ2-7, the complete variable domain is EPEVTQTPSHQVTQMGQEVILRCVPISNHLYFYWYRQILGQKVEFLVSFYNNEISEKSEIFDDQFSVERPDGSNFTLKIRSTKLEDSAMYFCASSEGNRGSEYEQYFGPGTRLTVT.

The chain uses TRBV21-1 and TRBJ1-3; TRBD1, the table's D call, lacks a check against the DNA. TRBV21-1 is recorded as a pseudogene. This CDR3 is built from 16 residues. Written as DNA, the CDR3 is TGTGCCAGCAGCAACACGACCACAGGGCCTGGAAACACCATATATTTT. The encoded protein is CASSNTTTGPGNTIYF.

V and J are TRBV27 and TRBJ1-2; maybe TRBD1 (5 bases). The V end was cut by 5 bases, the J end by 8 bases, with 15 bases between. CDR1 is MNHEY and CDR2 is SMNVEV in the germline V gene (reference sequence). The CDR3 length is 13 residues. CDR3 bases: TGTGCCAGCAGTCCCCTTCAAGGGGTGGGCTACACCTTC. It specifies CASSPLQGVGYTF.

V usage is TRBV5-4 and J usage is TRBJ1-6; the D is unclear. The CDR3 has 17 residues. The V end was cut by 4 bases, the J end by 0 bases, with 14 bases between. In germline, CDR1 is SGHNT, CDR2 YYREEE (reference sequence). The CDR3 nucleotides are TGTGCCAGCAGCCCGGCCCCCGGGAGCTCCTATAATTCACCCCTCCACTTT. It specifies CASSPAPGSSYNSPLHF.

V and J are TRBV5-1 and TRBJ2-6, with no clear D. CDR3 length equals 15 residues. Germline CDR1 reads SGHRS; CDR2 reads YFSETQ. V lost 6 bases and J lost 0, with 10 bases in between. In DNA form, the CDR3 reads TGCGCCAGCATGCTAATGAGCTCTGGGGCCAACGTCCTGACTTTC. It yields the protein CASMLMSSGANVLTF.

V is TRBV19 and J is TRBJ2-6; D is possibly TRBD2 (6 bases). Germline loops: CDR1 LNHDA, CDR2 SQIVND (reference sequence). The V and J ends lost 3 bases and 1 base respectively, with 10 bases between them. This CDR3 spans 16 amino acids. The CDR3 DNA sequence: TGTGCCAGTAGTATCTCCGGACTATCTGGGGCCAACGTCCTGACTTTC. Amino acids: CASSISGLSGANVLTF.

The J gene is TRBJ1-1, the V gene TRBV28; 7 nucleotides match TRBD1. The germline V gene has CDR1 MDHEN and CDR2 SYDVKM. This CDR3 has 15 amino acids. V shed 6 bases, J shed 1 base, and the junction held 8 bases outside the gene matches. Here the CDR3 reads CASSRAGQKNTEAFF. The CDR3 bases are TGTGCCAGCAGCCGGGCGGGACAGAAGAACACTGAAGCTTTCTTT.

V is TRBV12-5 and J is TRBJ2-3; D might be TRBD1 (5 bases). The CDR3 contains 16 residues. The germline CDR1 and CDR2 sequences are LGHNT and FRNRAP. Trimming cost V 7 bases and J 0 bases, with 17 bases left between them. CDR3 sequence reads: CASDMGPRDSTDTQYF. The CDR3 nucleotides are TGTGCTAGTGACATGGGGCCTAGGGATAGCACAGATACGCAGTATTTT.

This chain joins TRBV10-3 and TRBJ1-2; 10 positions agree with TRBD1. Germline loops: CDR1 ENHRY, CDR2 SYGVKD. The CDR3 extends over 13 amino acids. V shed 4 bases and J 6 bases; nucleotides not matched to a gene: 2. DNA for the CDR3: TGTGCCATCAGTGGAGGGACAGGGGATGGCTACACCTTC. It yields the protein CAISGGTGDGYTF.